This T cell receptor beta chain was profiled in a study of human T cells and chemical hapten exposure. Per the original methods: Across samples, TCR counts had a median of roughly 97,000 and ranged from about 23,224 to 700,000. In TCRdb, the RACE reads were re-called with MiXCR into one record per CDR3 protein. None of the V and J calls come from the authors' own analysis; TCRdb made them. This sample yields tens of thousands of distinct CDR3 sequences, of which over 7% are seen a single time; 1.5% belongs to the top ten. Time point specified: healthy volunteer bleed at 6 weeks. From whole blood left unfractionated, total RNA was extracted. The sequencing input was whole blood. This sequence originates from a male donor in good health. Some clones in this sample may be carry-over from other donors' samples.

This CDR3 is CASSLTGGRTEAFF. CDR3 nucleotides: TGTGCCAGCTCACTGACAGGGGGTCGCACTGAAGCTTTCTTT. V and J are TRBV18 and TRBJ1-1; 9 bases map to TRBD1. Looked up from germline, CDR1 is KGHSH and CDR2 is LQKENI. After removal of 4 bases from V and 4 bases from J, the junction contained 4 bases not matched to a gene. CDR3 size: 14 residues. Based on the CDR3 plus reference TRBV18 and TRBJ1-1, the full variable domain is NAGVMQNPRHLVRRRGQEARLRCSPMKGHSHVYWYRQLPEEGLKFMVYLQKENIIDESGMPKERFSAEFPKEGPSILRIQQVVRGDSAAYFCASSLTGGRTEAFFGQGTRLTVV.